This is a list of T cell receptor beta chains from one sample in a study of blood T cell repertoires in COVID-19. Libraries were prepared by immunoSEQ multiplex PCR; TCRdb keeps only in-frame clonotypes and omits some of them. The table includes tens of thousands of clones, 83% detected once. Sequenced: peripheral blood. The origin of the receptors is a human donor in a cohort sampled during active COVID-19. Both conserved end residues are part of each CDR3. The order of the fields is V gene, clone size, CDR3 length, D gene, J gene, CDR3 protein, CDR3 DNA. The D gene is left open where the match is weak. Not every row has a clone size; where given, it reads once, few, many or a size class.

>TRBV4-1|.|17|.|TRBJ2-7
CASSQEGTGLFSYEQYF
TGCGCCAGCAGCCAAGAGGGAACAGGTTTATTCTCCTACGAGCAGTACTTC
>TRBV5-5|.|15|TRBD1|TRBJ1-2
CASSSYTGATYGYTF
TGTGCCAGCAGCTCCTATACAGGGGCTACTTATGGCTACACCTTC
>TRBV6-5|few|14|TRBD1|TRBJ1-3
CASRTGALANTIYF
TGTGCCAGCAGGACAGGGGCCCTGGCAAACACCATATATTTT
>TRBV7-9|.|16|TRBD2|TRBJ2-3
CASSFPLAGGTDTQYF
TGTGCCAGCAGCTTCCCTCTAGCGGGGGGGACAGATACGCAGTATTTT
>TRBV27|.|13|.|TRBJ2-2
CASSLAGTGELFF
TGTGCCAGCAGTTTAGCGGGGACCGGGGAGCTGTTTTTT
>TRBV6-5|.|15|TRBD1|TRBJ1-3
CASSRDSLSGNTIYF
TGTGCCAGCAGTAGGGACAGTCTCTCTGGAAACACCATATATTTT
>TRBV27|.|15|TRBD1|TRBJ2-7
CASSTGQGAIYEQYF
TGTGCCAGCAGCACCGGACAGGGGGCGATCTACGAGCAGTACTTC
>TRBV6-2/TRBV6-3|.|15|.|TRBJ1-4
CASSLADGRWGKLFF
TGTGCCAGCAGTTTAGCGGACGGCCGATGGGGGAAACTGTTTTTT
>TRBV5-4|.|13|.|TRBJ2-5
CASSLDRGETQYF
TGTGCCAGCAGCTTGGACAGAGGGGAGACCCAGTACTTC
>TRBV5-1|.|16|TRBD1|TRBJ2-1
CASSLEGQGAYNEQFF
TGCGCCAGCAGCTTGGAGGGACAGGGTGCCTACAATGAGCAGTTCTTC
>TRBV11-3|.|15|TRBD2|TRBJ2-1
CASSSQLAGDNEQFF
TGTGCCAGCAGCTCCCAACTAGCGGGGGACAATGAGCAGTTCTTC
>TRBV19|.|15|TRBD2|TRBJ2-1
CASSGPRGAYNEQFF
TGTGCCAGTAGCGGGCCGCGGGGGGCGTACAATGAGCAGTTCTTC
>TRBV5-1|.|14|.|TRBJ1-1
CASSYGGTSTEAFF
TGCGCCAGCAGCTACGGGGGAACGAGCACTGAAGCTTTCTTT
>TRBV11-2|.|12|.|TRBJ2-1
CASSPPNGEQFF
TGTGCCAGCAGTCCCCCTAATGGTGAGCAGTTCTTC
>TRBV12-5|.|16|.|TRBJ1-5
CASGLVGQGSNQPQHF
TGTGCTAGTGGTTTGGTAGGCCAGGGTAGCAATCAGCCCCAGCATTTT
>TRBV5-1|.|14|TRBD1|TRBJ1-6
CASSPDRGNSPLHF
TGCGCCAGCAGCCCGGACAGGGGTAATTCACCCCTCCACTTT
>TRBV11-3|.|15|TRBD1|TRBJ1-1
CASSLETGGNTEAFF
TGTGCCAGCAGCTTAGAGACAGGGGGCAACACTGAAGCTTTCTTT
>TRBV6-2/TRBV6-3|.|15|TRBD2|TRBJ2-1
CASSYSTSGGDEQFF
TGTGCCAGCAGTTACTCCACTAGCGGGGGCGATGAGCAGTTCTTC
>TRBV30|.|16|TRBD1|TRBJ1-6
CAWTLGQAEGNSPLHF
TGTGCCTGGACCTTAGGACAGGCTGAGGGTAATTCACCCCTCCACTTT
>TRBV11-1|.|14|TRBD2|TRBJ2-1
CASSSSGNHNEQFF
TGTGCCAGCAGCTCTAGCGGTAACCACAATGAGCAGTTCTTC
>TRBV27|few|14|.|TRBJ1-4
CASRKGGGNEKLFF
TGTGCCAGCAGGAAAGGGGGGGGAAATGAAAAACTGTTTTTT
>TRBV12-3/TRBV12-4|.|13|.|TRBJ1-1
CASSPTLNTEAFF
TGTGCCAGCAGTCCGACACTGAACACTGAAGCTTTCTTT